The 21 T cell receptor beta chains below come from one sample, sequenced in a study of T cells after yellow fever vaccination. One entry per CDR3 protein, called by TCRdb with MiXCR from the 5' RACE reads. The table shows 70,000 to 80,000 distinct CDR3 sequences, with around 7% occurring only once. Sequences were derived from CD8+ T cells sorted from PBMCs, sampled more than 8 days after the first yellow fever vaccination. Receptor source: a man aged 18 to 35 who received the YFV17D yellow fever vaccine.

This clonotype was seen only a few times. The CDR3 DNA follows: TGTGCCACCAGCACCGTACTCACTTCAGGGGGAACCCAATCTAAGGATAATGAAAAACTGTTTTTT. This sequence encodes CATSTVLTSGGTQSKDNEKLFF. This chain connects TRBV15 to TRBJ1-4, with TRBD1 matching 7 bases. V gave up 4 bases and J gave up 4 bases; unmatched junction bases: 27. The CDR3 covers 22 residues. CDR1 is LNHNV, CDR2 YYDKDF, per germline (reference sequence).

Ten or more counts support this clonotype. V gene TRBV28 combines with J gene TRBJ2-3, with TRBD2 matching over 10 bases. The V gene's germline CDR1 is MDHEN and CDR2 SYDVKM. V was pared by 8 bases and J by 0 bases, with 5 bases of the junction left unmatched. This CDR3 has 15 residues. CDR3 loop: CASSGTSVSTDTQYF. In DNA form, the CDR3 reads TGTGCCAGCTCCGGGACTAGCGTCAGCACAGATACGCAGTATTTT.

This clonotype was found a few times. The genes are TRBV5-6 and TRBJ2-7; 8 bases are shared with TRBD1. The V segment lost 4 bases and the J segment 4 bases; nucleotides outside the gene matches: 10. Per germline, CDR1 SGHDT and CDR2 YYEEEE. The CDR3 runs to 15 residues. The CDR3 region is CASSNDRGARYEQYV. CDR3 coding DNA: TGTGCCAGCAGCAACGACAGGGGCGCAAGGTACGAGCAGTACGTC.

This clonotype occurred many times. V and J are TRBV4-1 and TRBJ1-2; no reliable D call. The germline V and J ends were trimmed by 4 bases and 0 bases, with 18 bases remaining between them. The CDR3 extends over 17 amino acids. CDR1 and CDR2 from the germline V gene are MGHRA and YSYEKL. CDR3 DNA sequence: TGCGCCAGCAGCCCCCACTCCGGGCCAGCTTCTAACTATGGCTACACCTTC. It codes for CASSPHSGPASNYGYTF.

There are many counts of this clonotype. This chain connects TRBV27 to TRBJ2-3; 7 bases match TRBD1. Germline V gene lookup returns CDR1 MNHEY and CDR2 SMNVEV (reference sequence). Trimming took 2 bases from V and 2 from J; bases not matched to a gene: 1. The CDR3 spans 14 residues. The CDR3 nucleotides are TGTGCCAGCAGTTTAACAGGGGTCACAGATACGCAGTATTTT. Protein: CASSLTGVTDTQYF.

This clonotype was counted between two and nine times. The CDR3 is CASSQDLTQGREQFF. For the CDR3, the DNA is TGCGCCAGCAGCCAAGATTTGACACAGGGACGAGAGCAGTTCTTC. The chain uses TRBV4-1 and TRBJ2-1, with a weak D call TRBD1 (6 bases). Germline V gives CDR1 MGHRA, CDR2 YSYEKL. Trimming cost V 0 bases and J 10 bases, with 16 bases left between them. The CDR3 consists of 15 residues.

The chain couples TRBV10-2 to TRBJ2-1; weak D call: TRBD2 (6 bases). Trimming cost V 6 bases and J 9 bases, with 12 bases left between them. Germline V gives CDR1 WSHSY, CDR2 SAAADI. CDR3 size: 12 residues. CDR3 sequence: CASRMGGSEQFF. The DNA for the CDR3 is TGCGCCAGCAGAATGGGAGGCAGTGAGCAGTTCTTC.

This clonotype has more than one count but fewer than ten. The rearrangement uses TRBV14 and TRBJ2-3; D might be TRBD2 (5 bases). Germline V gives CDR1 SGHDN, CDR2 FVKESK. This CDR3 region has 15 residues. V lost 4 bases and J 0 bases, leaving 11 bases between the germline ends. CDR3 sequence: CASSLRGLSTDTQYF. For the CDR3, the DNA is TGTGCCAGCAGCCTCCGGGGATTAAGCACAGATACGCAGTATTTT.

In this sample, this clonotype turned up many times. CDR3 nucleotide sequence: TGTGCCAGCAGTATCGGGACAGGGATTAGAGATACGCAGTATTTT. It encodes CASSIGTGIRDTQYF. The gene calls are TRBV27 and TRBJ2-3; 9 positions match TRBD1. Germline lookup yields CDR1 MNHEY and CDR2 SMNVEV (reference sequence). V was clipped by 5 bases and J by 5 bases; unmatched bases: 8. This CDR3 is built from 15 residues.

The table lists this clonotype with many counts. The chain carries TRBV4-2 and TRBJ2-5, with 9 bases fitting TRBD2. The CDR3 has 15 residues. In germline, CDR1 is LGHNA, CDR2 YNFKEQ. Trimming took 1 base from V and 4 from J; bases not matched to a gene: 4. CDR3 bases: TGTGCCAGCAGCCAAGGGACTAGCGAGGGAGAGACCCAGTACTTC. Encoded protein: CASSQGTSEGETQYF.

There are many counts of this clonotype. V usage is TRBV7-6 and J usage is TRBJ2-2; D call uncertain. The CDR3 runs 17 residues. Trimming removed 1 base at V and 3 bases at J, with 15 bases between. Germline V gene lookup returns CDR1 SGHVS and CDR2 FNYEAQ. This CDR3 is CASSLEGQPRDTGELFF. The CDR3 coding sequence is TGTGCCAGCAGCTTAGAAGGTCAGCCTAGAGACACCGGGGAGCTGTTTTTT.

This clonotype was seen more than once but under ten times. The V and J genes are TRBV4-1 and TRBJ2-7, with a weak D call TRBD1 (6 bases). The CDR3 runs to 15 residues. The germline gives CDR1 MGHRA, CDR2 YSYEKL. The V gene lost 4 bases and the J gene lost 4 bases, with 17 bases spanning the gap. The CDR3 reads CASSPSPGQRYEQYV. The CDR3 DNA follows: TGCGCCAGCAGCCCAAGTCCAGGACAGCGATACGAGCAGTACGTC.

This clonotype was found many times. The chain recombines TRBV7-9 with TRBJ1-5; the D gene is possibly TRBD1 (6 bases). This CDR3 comprises 15 residues. Germline-derived CDR1 and CDR2 are SEHNR and FQNEAQ (reference sequence). V was trimmed by 5 bases and J by 6 bases, leaving 17 bases between them. CDR3 amino acids: CASSPDPGVGQPQHF. For the CDR3, the DNA is TGTGCCAGCAGCCCCGACCCAGGGGTGGGTCAGCCCCAGCATTTT.

CDR3 region: CASSPIPDRAEAFF. DNA of the CDR3: TGTGCCAGCAGCCCCATCCCCGACAGAGCTGAAGCTTTCTTT. The rearrangement links TRBV7-6 to TRBJ1-1; D is possibly TRBD1 (5 bases). Trimming took off 5 bases at V and 6 bases at J, with 16 bases between the two ends. The germline V gene has CDR1 SGHVS and CDR2 FNYEAQ. The CDR3 has 14 amino acids.

Note on this clonotype: This may come from a read error, since a much larger clone is one base off. This chain connects TRBV5-1 to TRBJ2-2, with D possibly being TRBD1 or TRBD2 (5 bases each). With 3 bases removed from V and 10 bases from J, the gap between germline ends came to 19 bases. The CDR3 spans 15 residues. Germline V lookup: CDR1 SGHRS, CDR2 YFSETQ. CDR3 sequence: CASSSSGTADSELFF. The CDR3 region has the DNA TGCGCCAGCAGCTCATCCGGGACCGCGGACTCGGAGCTGTTTTTT.

This clonotype was detected only a few times. This chain uses TRBV18 with TRBJ2-2; a possible D gene is TRBD1 (5 bases). Trimming left V 0 bases short and J 5 bases short, with 13 bases between. The CDR3 has 16 amino acids. Germline-derived CDR1 and CDR2 are KGHSH and LQKENI. CDR3 nucleotides: TGTGCCAGCTCACCACCAAGGGGCGCTGGAACCGGGGAGCTGTTTTTT. Its translation is CASSPPRGAGTGELFF.

The sample holds many counts of this clonotype. The V gene is TRBV2, the J gene TRBJ2-3; 9 positions agree with TRBD1. After removal of 6 bases from V and 6 bases from J, the junction contained 19 bases not matched to a gene. The CDR3 extends over 18 amino acids. CDR1 SNHLY and CDR2 FYNNEI come from the germline V gene. In DNA form, the CDR3 reads TGTGCCAGCAGACCCGGGACAGGGAGATGGGGTGCACGGGATACGCAGTATTTT. This codes for CASRPGTGRWGARDTQYF.

This clonotype was seen ten or more times. J is TRBJ2-5 and V is TRBV11-1, with D possibly TRBD2 on 5 matching bases. The CDR3 contains 14 residues. Germline CDR1 SGHAT, CDR2 FQDESV (reference sequence). Trimming removed 5 bases from V and 0 bases from J, with 10 bases in between. The CDR3 protein is CASSTPGNQETQYF. The CDR3 bases are TGTGCCAGCAGCACTCCGGGAAACCAAGAGACCCAGTACTTC.

The table lists this clonotype with many counts. This sequence joins TRBV7-9 and TRBJ1-5; D not resolved. CDR3 size: 13 residues. Per germline, CDR1 SEHNR and CDR2 FQNEAQ (reference sequence). Trimming left V 1 base short and J 8 bases short, with 9 bases between. For the CDR3, the DNA is TGTGCCAGCAGCTTAGGGGTCCTGGAGCCCCAGCATTTT. Protein product: CASSLGVLEPQHF.

The chain couples TRBV4-1 to TRBJ2-2; TRBD2 is a possible D gene (6 bases). Germline lookup yields CDR1 MGHRA and CDR2 YSYEKL. With 4 bases removed from V and 1 base from J, the gap between germline ends came to 13 bases. The CDR3 loop spans 16 amino acids. The DNA of the CDR3 is TGCGCCAGCAGCCCTCCTAGGCGGGGGAACACCGGGGAGCTGTTTTTT. Encoded protein: CASSPPRRGNTGELFF.

In this sample, this clonotype turned up a few times. The rearrangement joins TRBV7-6 to TRBJ1-3; no clear D gene. The germline V gene encodes CDR1 SGHVS and CDR2 FNYEAQ. Trimming pared 5 bases from V and 4 bases from J, leaving 6 bases between. The CDR3 sequence is 12 residues long. The CDR3 loop reads CASSPPGNTIYF. The CDR3 DNA reads TGTGCCAGCAGCCCCCCGGGAAACACCATATATTTT.